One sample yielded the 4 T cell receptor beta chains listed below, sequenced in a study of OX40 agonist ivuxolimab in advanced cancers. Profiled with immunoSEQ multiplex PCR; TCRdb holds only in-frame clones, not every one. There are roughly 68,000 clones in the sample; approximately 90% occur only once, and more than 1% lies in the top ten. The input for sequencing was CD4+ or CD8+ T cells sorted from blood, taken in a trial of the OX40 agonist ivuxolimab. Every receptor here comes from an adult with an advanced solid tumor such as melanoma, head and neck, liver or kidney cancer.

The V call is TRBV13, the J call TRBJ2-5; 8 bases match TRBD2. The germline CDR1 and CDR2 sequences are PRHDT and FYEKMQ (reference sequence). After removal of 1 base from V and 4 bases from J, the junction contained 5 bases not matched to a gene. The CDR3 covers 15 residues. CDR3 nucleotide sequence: TGTGCCAGCAGCTTAGCGGGGGGGCCGAGAGAGACCCAGTACTTC. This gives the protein CASSLAGGPRETQYF.

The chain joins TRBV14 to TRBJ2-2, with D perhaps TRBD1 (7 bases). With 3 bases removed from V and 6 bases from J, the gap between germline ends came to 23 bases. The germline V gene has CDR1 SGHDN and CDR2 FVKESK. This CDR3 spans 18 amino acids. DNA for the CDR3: TGTGCCAGCAGCCACGCCTTAGTCCTGGCAGGGGGGCCCGGGGAGCTGTTTTTT. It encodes CASSHALVLAGGPGELFF.

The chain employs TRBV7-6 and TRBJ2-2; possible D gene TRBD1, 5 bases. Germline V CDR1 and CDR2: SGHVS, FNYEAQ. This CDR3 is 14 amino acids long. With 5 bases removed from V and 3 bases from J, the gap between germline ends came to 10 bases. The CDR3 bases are TGTGCCAGCAGCCTCCAGGGCTACACCGGGGAGCTGTTTTTT. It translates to CASSLQGYTGELFF.

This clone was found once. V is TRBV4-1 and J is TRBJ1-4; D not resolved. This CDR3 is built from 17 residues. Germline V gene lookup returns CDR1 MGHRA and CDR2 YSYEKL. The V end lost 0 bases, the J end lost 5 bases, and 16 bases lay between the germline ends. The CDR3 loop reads CASSQEMIKLPNEKLFF. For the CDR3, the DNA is TGCGCCAGCAGCCAAGAAATGATCAAGCTCCCGAATGAAAAACTGTTTTTT.